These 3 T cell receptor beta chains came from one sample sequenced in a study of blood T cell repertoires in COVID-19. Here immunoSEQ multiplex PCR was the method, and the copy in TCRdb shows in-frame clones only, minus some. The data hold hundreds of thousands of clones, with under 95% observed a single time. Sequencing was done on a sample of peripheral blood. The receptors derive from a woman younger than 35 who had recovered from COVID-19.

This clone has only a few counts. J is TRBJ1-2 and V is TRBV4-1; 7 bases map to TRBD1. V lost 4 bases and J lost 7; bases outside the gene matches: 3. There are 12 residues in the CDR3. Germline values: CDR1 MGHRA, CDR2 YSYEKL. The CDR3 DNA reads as TGCGCCAGCAGCCCACAGGGGACTGGCTACACCTTC. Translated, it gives CASSPQGTGYTF.

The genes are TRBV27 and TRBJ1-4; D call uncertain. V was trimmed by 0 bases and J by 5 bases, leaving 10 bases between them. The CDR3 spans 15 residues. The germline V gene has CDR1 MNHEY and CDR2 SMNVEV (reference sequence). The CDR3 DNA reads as TGTGCCAGCAGTTTATCGATAGCCCCCAATGAAAAACTGTTTTTT. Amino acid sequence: CASSLSIAPNEKLFF. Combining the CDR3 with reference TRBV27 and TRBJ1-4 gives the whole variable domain EAQVTQNPRYLITVTGKKLTVTCSQNMNHEYMSWYRQDPGLGLRQIYYSMNVEVTDKGDVPEGYKVSRKEKRNFPLILESPSPNQTSLYFCASSLSIAPNEKLFFGSGTQLSVL.

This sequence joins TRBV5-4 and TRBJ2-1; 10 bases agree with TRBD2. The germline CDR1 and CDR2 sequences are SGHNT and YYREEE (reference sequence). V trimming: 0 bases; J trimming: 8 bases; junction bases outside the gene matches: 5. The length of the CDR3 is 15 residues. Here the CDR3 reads CASSLGLAGEDEQFF. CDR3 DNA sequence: TGTGCCAGCAGCTTGGGTCTAGCGGGAGAGGATGAGCAGTTCTTC.